Shown below are 27 T cell receptor beta chains from a single sample sequenced in a study of response to subunit inactivated influenza vaccine. A single record per CDR3 protein comes from TCRdb applying MiXCR to the RT-PCR reads. The data contain roughly 780,000 distinct CDR3 sequences, approximately 18% of them singletons. Material: PBMCs from blood, obtained roughly 5 days after vaccination. These receptor sequences come from a man aged 45-65 years who received an inactivated influenza vaccine.

This clonotype has ten or more counts. The rearrangement links TRBV9 to TRBJ1-2, with TRBD1 identical over 9 bases. The CDR3 has 14 amino acids. Germline assignment: CDR1 SGDLS and CDR2 YYNGEE. The J segment lost 3 bases and the V segment lost 5 bases, leaving 5 bases of the junction unmatched. CDR3 loop: CASRKDRGDYGYTF. In DNA form, the CDR3 reads TGTGCCAGCAGAAAGGACAGGGGAGACTATGGCTACACCTTC.

The gene calls are TRBV4-3 and TRBJ2-1; TRBD2 is a possible D gene (6 bases). CDR3 length: 13 residues. Germline values: CDR1 LGHNA, CDR2 YSLEER. Trimming stripped 4 bases from V and 8 bases from J, with 12 bases between. CDR3 in DNA: TGCGCCAGCAGCCCGCGGGACGGCCATGAGCAGTTCTTC. Translation: CASSPRDGHEQFF.

The gene calls are TRBV6-1 and TRBJ2-7; D possibly corresponds to TRBD2 (7 bases). The V end lost 7 bases, the J end lost 3 bases, and 28 bases lay between the germline ends. This CDR3 is 18 amino acids long. CDR1 and CDR2 from the germline V gene are MNHNS and SASEGT. This CDR3 is CASTPRGGLVLGHYEQYF. As DNA, the CDR3 is TGTGCCAGCACCCCAAGGGGGGGGTTAGTCTTAGGGCACTACGAGCAGTACTTC.

The V gene is TRBV20-1, the J gene TRBJ2-3, with D perhaps being TRBD1 or TRBD2 (5 bases each). Germline CDR1 and CDR2: DFQATT and SNEGSKA (reference sequence). The V end lost 5 bases, the J end lost 6 bases, and 21 bases lay between the germline ends. The CDR3 covers 15 residues. CDR3 in DNA: TGCAGTGCTGGGGACCGGGCATTAAAGGGGGATACGCAGTATTTT. As protein: CSAGDRALKGDTQYF.

This clonotype was seen more than once but under ten times. This sequence joins TRBV29-1 and TRBJ2-7; TRBD2 might be the D (6 bases). CDR3 length: 13 amino acids. V lost 5 bases, J lost 3 bases, and 14 bases lay in between. Per the germline V gene, CDR1 is SQVTM and CDR2 is ANQGSEA. CDR3: CSVRGGSFYEQYF. DNA of the CDR3: TGCAGCGTTAGGGGAGGATCATTCTACGAGCAGTACTTC.

This clonotype was seen a few times. This chain uses TRBV28 with TRBJ2-5; 7 positions agree with TRBD1. The CDR3 loop spans 13 amino acids. Trimming took 6 bases from V and 5 from J; bases not matched to a gene: 6. Germline V gene lookup returns CDR1 MDHEN and CDR2 SYDVKM. The CDR3 is CASSSDRAETQYF. As DNA, the CDR3 is TGTGCCAGCAGCAGTGACAGGGCGGAGACCCAGTACTTC.

This clonotype was seen only a few times. The CDR3 loop is CASSSYRGYQPQHF. The CDR3 DNA reads TGTGCCAGCAGCTCCTACAGGGGCTATCAGCCCCAGCATTTT. The chain links TRBV5-6 to TRBJ1-5; 7 bases match TRBD1. V gave up 3 bases and J gave up 5 bases; unmatched junction bases: 5. Germline CDR1 is SGHDT and CDR2 is YYEEEE. This CDR3 is built from 14 residues.

This clonotype has a handful of counts. V and J are TRBV20-1 and TRBJ2-3, with 14 bases matching TRBD2. The length of the CDR3 is 15 residues. Germline CDR1 and CDR2: DFQATT and SNEGSKA (reference sequence). V trimming: 1 base; J trimming: 5 bases; junction bases outside the gene matches: 2. CDR3 sequence: CSARGTSGRRDTQYF. CDR3 bases: TGCAGTGCTAGAGGGACTAGCGGGAGGAGAGATACGCAGTATTTT.

This clonotype has more than one count but fewer than ten. J is TRBJ1-6 and V is TRBV7-6; the match to TRBD1 covers 7 bases. The junction had 14 bases not matched to a gene; V was cut back by 1 base and J by 11 bases. The germline V gene has CDR1 SGHVS and CDR2 FNYEAQ. The CDR3 loop spans 17 amino acids. CDR3 residues: CASSLVGGTAGATPLHF. The CDR3 nucleotides read TGTGCCAGCAGCTTAGTAGGAGGGACAGCCGGAGCTACACCCCTCCACTTT.

This clonotype was counted a few times. The chain has TRBV7-2 and TRBJ2-3, with D unresolved. Trimming cost V 5 bases and J 0 bases, with 9 bases left between them. Germline-derived CDR1 and CDR2 are SGHTA and FQGNSA. This CDR3 comprises 14 residues. This CDR3 reads CASSKRPSTDTQYF. The CDR3 DNA reads as TGTGCCAGCAGCAAAAGACCTAGCACAGATACGCAGTATTTT.

This clonotype showed up just once. The V call is TRBV29-1, the J call TRBJ2-1; no firm D call. Germline CDR1 is SQVTM and CDR2 is ANQGSEA. With 3 bases removed from V and 1 base from J, the gap between germline ends came to 10 bases. The CDR3 has 14 residues. In nucleotides, the CDR3 is TGCAGCGTTGAGCGGAGACAATCCTACAATGAGCAGTTCTTC. It codes for CSVERRQSYNEQFF.

A few counts support this clonotype. The rearrangement links TRBV9 to TRBJ2-1, with unresolved D. The CDR3 sequence is 14 residues long. Looked up from germline, CDR1 is SGDLS and CDR2 is YYNGEE. Trimming shortened V by 0 bases and J by 6 bases, and 10 bases separated the two germline ends. This chain's CDR3 is CASSVAEKFNEQFF. The CDR3 region has the DNA TGTGCCAGCAGCGTAGCGGAAAAATTCAATGAGCAGTTCTTC.

The genes are TRBV5-5 and TRBJ1-1; D unresolved. V was clipped by 4 bases and J by 0 bases, with 10 bases between them. The CDR3 totals 14 residues. Germline CDR1 SGHKS, CDR2 YYEKEE (reference sequence). CDR3: CASSPTQLNTEAFF. The CDR3 DNA reads as TGTGCCAGCAGCCCAACACAGCTGAACACTGAAGCTTTCTTT.

Many counts were recorded for this clonotype. The CDR3 is CASSWGDTQYF. As DNA, the CDR3 is TGTGCCAGCAGCTGGGGAGATACGCAGTATTTT. The rearrangement uses TRBV12-3 or TRBV12-4 and TRBJ2-3; D not certain. The CDR3 has 11 amino acids. Trimming cost V 6 bases and J 5 bases, with 6 bases left between them.

The genes are TRBV7-2 and TRBJ2-3; D is perhaps TRBD1 (6 bases). The V gene lost 2 bases and the J gene lost 0 bases, with 15 bases spanning the gap. Germline values: CDR1 SGHTA, CDR2 FQGNSA. The length of the CDR3 is 17 residues. The DNA of the CDR3 is TGTGCCAGCAGCTTAACCCACCGAGGGGGTAGCACAGATACGCAGTATTTT. This translates into CASSLTHRGGSTDTQYF.

The sample holds a few counts of this clonotype. The gene calls are TRBV20-1 and TRBJ2-7, with 8 nucleotides matching TRBD2. The V and J ends lost 3 bases and 3 bases, in that order; junction bases with no gene match: 7. CDR3 length: 14 residues. The germline gives CDR1 DFQATT, CDR2 SNEGSKA (reference sequence). CDR3 loop: CSASERGLGYEQYF. The CDR3 DNA sequence: TGCAGTGCTAGTGAAAGGGGACTAGGCTACGAGCAGTACTTC.

The chain has TRBV9 and TRBJ2-7; 9 bases agree with TRBD1. Germline assignment: CDR1 SGDLS and CDR2 YYNGEE. This CDR3 contains 15 residues. V lost 0 bases, J lost 2 bases, and 3 bases stayed unmatched. The CDR3: CASSVAGQGPYEQYF. The DNA of the CDR3 is TGTGCCAGCAGCGTAGCGGGACAGGGCCCCTACGAGCAGTACTTC.

The sample holds a few counts of this clonotype. The J gene is TRBJ1-6, the V gene TRBV11-2; D is possibly TRBD1 (6 bases). Trimming stripped 4 bases from V and 8 bases from J, with 9 bases between. The germline CDR1 and CDR2 sequences are SGHAT and FQNNGV. The CDR3 consists of 13 residues. CDR3 DNA: TGTGCCAGCAGCTATAACAGGGATTCACCCCTCCACTTT. It codes for CASSYNRDSPLHF.

The chain employs TRBV12-3 or TRBV12-4 and TRBJ1-5; 8 nucleotides align to TRBD1. The junction had 4 bases not matched to a gene; V was cut back by 4 bases and J by 2 bases. The CDR3 loop spans 15 amino acids. CDR3 sequence reads: CASSSPGQGNQPQHF. The CDR3 nucleotides are TGTGCCAGCAGTTCTCCGGGACAGGGCAATCAGCCCCAGCATTTT.

This chain uses TRBV7-2 with TRBJ1-1; a possible D gene is TRBD1 (5 bases). Germline V gene data show CDR1 as SGHTA and CDR2 as FQGNSA. The CDR3 sequence is 13 residues long. The V end lost 6 bases, the J end lost 1 base, and 9 bases lay between the germline ends. This CDR3 reads CASSRQKNTEAFF. In DNA, the CDR3 is TGTGCCAGCAGTCGACAGAAGAACACTGAAGCTTTCTTT.

CDR3 sequence (DNA): TGTGCCAGCAGCTTAGCGACAGGGCACAATGAGCAGTTCTTC. It specifies CASSLATGHNEQFF. The chain is built from TRBV7-8 and TRBJ2-1; 7 positions match TRBD1. CDR1 is SGHVS and CDR2 is FQNEAQ in the germline V gene. The CDR3 sequence is 14 residues long. Trimming took 0 bases from V and 5 from J; bases not matched to a gene: 1.

This sequence joins TRBV12-3 or TRBV12-4 and TRBJ1-1, with D unresolved. This CDR3 is 13 amino acids long. V was clipped by 5 bases and J by 7 bases, with 14 bases between them. The CDR3, as DNA: TGTGCCAGCAGTCATGGAGGACGAAGTGAAGCTTTCTTT. Residues: CASSHGGRSEAFF.

This CDR3 reads CSARGLAGGAHEQYF. The CDR3 DNA sequence: TGCAGTGCTAGAGGGCTAGCGGGAGGTGCCCACGAGCAGTACTTC. The genes are TRBV20-1 and TRBJ2-7, with 11 bases that match TRBD2. This CDR3 region has 15 residues. Germline V gene lookup returns CDR1 DFQATT and CDR2 SNEGSKA (reference sequence). The V segment lost 1 base and the J segment 5 bases; nucleotides outside the gene matches: 7.

In its sample, this clonotype was seen a few times. The chain employs TRBV27 and TRBJ2-7; 7 bases are shared with TRBD1. The CDR3 sequence is 14 residues long. After removal of 0 bases from V and 3 bases from J, the junction contained 2 bases not matched to a gene. Per the germline V gene, CDR1 is MNHEY and CDR2 is SMNVEV (reference sequence). The CDR3 region is CASSLSRGLYEQYF. The CDR3 nucleotides read TGTGCCAGCAGTTTATCAAGGGGGCTCTACGAGCAGTACTTC.

This clonotype has at least ten counts. The chain links TRBV28 to TRBJ2-5, with no clear D. The CDR3 extends over 13 amino acids. Germline CDR1 reads MDHEN; CDR2 reads SYDVKM. Trimming left V 3 bases short and J 2 bases short, with 7 bases between. Here the CDR3 DNA reads TGTGCCAGCAGTTTTGGACCTCAAGAGACCCAGTACTTC. It specifies CASSFGPQETQYF.

J is TRBJ2-1 and V is TRBV6-2 or TRBV6-3; D call uncertain. Looked up from germline, CDR1 is MNHEY and CDR2 is SVGEGT. Between the trimmed V and J ends, which lost 2 bases and 11 bases, there was a span of 22 bases. This CDR3 has 16 residues. The CDR3 DNA reads as TGTGCCAGCAGTTACAGAAACGGGCCCCACACAAGGAAGCAGTTCTTC. Translation: CASSYRNGPHTRKQFF.

This clonotype has only a few counts. The chain joins TRBV3-1 to TRBJ2-1; no clear D gene. Germline V gene lookup returns CDR1 LGHDT and CDR2 YNNKEL (reference sequence). The CDR3 is made up of 11 amino acids. The ends were cut back, 1 base at V and 10 bases at J, with 5 bases in the middle. The CDR3 protein is CASSQGAEQFF. In DNA form, the CDR3 reads TGTGCCAGCAGCCAAGGCGCGGAGCAGTTCTTC.